Each of the 18 T cell receptor beta chains below was sequenced from the same sample in a study of graft-versus-host responses after intestinal transplantation. Repertoires were generated with immunoSEQ multiplex PCR, while TCRdb's copy carries only in-frame clones and drops some. The sample carries some 130,000 clones, around 95% recorded once. Which antigens these TCRs recognize remains unknown. Source: unstimulated CD8+ T cells sorted from spleen or lymph node cells, taken before intestinal transplant. These receptors all stem from a human donor who received an intestinal transplant.

In its sample, this clone was seen once. V usage is TRBV6-5 and J usage is TRBJ2-7; 8 bases agree with TRBD2. CDR1 and CDR2 (germline): MNHEY, SVGAGI. CDR3 size: 15 residues. Unmatched junction bases numbered 7, after V lost 4 bases and J lost 2 bases. CDR3 nucleotide sequence: TGTGCCAGCAGTTCACTAGCGGAGTTCCCCTACGAGCAGTACTTC. This translates into CASSSLAEFPYEQYF.

The rearrangement uses TRBV19 and TRBJ2-1; D is undetermined. Germline V lookup: CDR1 LNHDA, CDR2 SQIVND (reference sequence). The CDR3 is made up of 14 amino acids. Trimming left V 5 bases short and J 8 bases short, with 16 bases between. CDR3 sequence (DNA): TGTGCCAGTAGTCCCTCGAAGGGTTGGGATGAGCAGTTCTTC. Amino acid sequence: CASSPSKGWDEQFF.

The V gene is TRBV5-4, the J gene TRBJ1-2, with D possibly TRBD1 on 5 matching bases. CDR1 is SGHNT and CDR2 is YYREEE in the germline V gene (reference sequence). The CDR3 is 14 amino acids. The V end lost 2 bases, the J end lost 7 bases, and 15 bases lay between the germline ends. CDR3 in DNA: TGTGCCAGCAGCTTCATCCGGGGGGAAGTTGGCTACACCTTC. This encodes CASSFIRGEVGYTF.

This chain joins TRBV4-1 and TRBJ1-1, with D perhaps matching TRBD1 (6 bases). The CDR3 sequence is 14 residues long. Germline V lookup: CDR1 MGHRA, CDR2 YSYEKL. The V gene lost 5 bases and the J gene lost 6 bases, with 16 bases spanning the gap. For the CDR3, the DNA is TGCGCCAGCAGCTATCAGGGGACCGCGGCTGAAGCTTTCTTT. It encodes CASSYQGTAAEAFF.

The chain joins TRBV5-4 to TRBJ1-1, with a possible D match to TRBD1 (6 bases). The CDR3 is 16 amino acids. V shed 4 bases and J shed 0 bases, with 16 bases lying between them. The germline gives CDR1 SGHNT, CDR2 YYREEE (reference sequence). The CDR3 region has the DNA TGTGCCAGCAGCCAAAGCACAGGGCTATTGAACACTGAAGCTTTCTTT. Protein product: CASSQSTGLLNTEAFF.

The chain joins TRBV7-3 to TRBJ2-1; 9 bases are shared with TRBD2. Germline V lookup: CDR1 SGHTA, CDR2 FQGTGA. The length of the CDR3 is 16 residues. V trimming: 0 bases; J trimming: 5 bases; junction bases outside the gene matches: 5. The CDR3 loop is CASSLTLTSGDNEQFF. The CDR3 DNA reads as TGTGCCAGCAGCTTAACGTTGACTAGCGGAGACAATGAGCAGTTCTTC.

CDR3: CAWSVRRAVNTEAFF. The DNA of the CDR3 is TGTGCCTGGAGTGTTAGAAGGGCTGTGAACACTGAAGCTTTCTTT. The chain employs TRBV30 and TRBJ1-1; no reliable D call. Trimming stripped 0 bases from V and 0 bases from J, with 11 bases between. Germline CDR1 and CDR2: GTSNPN and SVGIG (reference sequence). The CDR3 is 15 residues long.

The J gene is TRBJ1-1, the V gene TRBV29-1; weak D call: TRBD1 (6 bases). The CDR3 has 17 amino acids. Deletions cut 8 bases from V and 0 bases from J, with 25 bases between. Germline assignment: CDR1 SQVTM and CDR2 ANQGSEA. CDR3 in DNA: TGCAGCCCCTGGAGCCCCCAGGCAGGGGATATGAACACTGAAGCTTTCTTT. Residues: CSPWSPQAGDMNTEAFF.

CDR3 amino acids: CASRGQTQETQYF. CDR3 in DNA: TGTGCCAGCAGGGGACAGACCCAAGAGACCCAGTACTTC. The chain carries TRBV6-4 and TRBJ2-5; TRBD1 matches 7 bases. CDR1 is MRHNA, CDR2 SNTAGT, per germline. V shed 6 bases and J 1 base; nucleotides not matched to a gene: 2. The CDR3 extends over 13 amino acids.

This chain links TRBV28 with TRBJ1-1; TRBD1 aligns across 8 bases. V trimming: 6 bases; J trimming: 1 base; junction bases outside the gene matches: 7. The CDR3 contains 15 residues. Germline values: CDR1 MDHEN, CDR2 SYDVKM. The chain's CDR3 is CASSLTGQGNTEAFF. CDR3 bases: TGTGCCAGCAGCCTCACCGGACAGGGGAACACTGAAGCTTTCTTT.

This chain connects TRBV7-2 to TRBJ1-2; TRBD1 might be the D (5 bases). CDR1 and CDR2 (germline): SGHTA, FQGNSA. The CDR3 length is 13 residues. V shed 1 base and J shed 3 bases, with 6 bases lying between them. CDR3 DNA: TGTGCCAGCAGCTTAGGGGGCGACTATGGCTACACCTTC. Protein product: CASSLGGDYGYTF.

CDR3 nucleotides: TGTGCCAGCAGCTGGCTGGGCAGCTCCTACAATGAGCAGTTCTTC. Translated, it gives CASSWLGSSYNEQFF. The chain employs TRBV5-4 and TRBJ2-1; no firm D call. Trimming pared 3 bases from V and 0 bases from J, leaving 10 bases between. Looked up from germline, CDR1 is SGHNT and CDR2 is YYREEE (reference sequence). The CDR3 is 15 residues long.

The rearrangement joins TRBV9 to TRBJ2-1, with D possibly called TRBD1 or TRBD2 (5 bases each). Per the germline V gene, CDR1 is SGDLS and CDR2 is YYNGEE. Trimming shortened V by 1 base and J by 4 bases, and 12 bases separated the two germline ends. The CDR3 length is 15 residues. The CDR3 loop is CASSVTGTIYNEQFF. CDR3 nucleotide sequence: TGTGCCAGCAGCGTAACCGGGACCATTTACAATGAGCAGTTCTTC.

The chain combines TRBV4-2 with TRBJ2-2, with 7 bases identical to TRBD1. Germline V gives CDR1 LGHNA, CDR2 YNFKEQ. Trimming took 4 bases from V and 1 from J; bases not matched to a gene: 9. The CDR3 extends over 17 amino acids. CDR3 region: CASSPSWTGLNTGELFF. The CDR3 bases are TGTGCCAGCAGCCCTTCTTGGACAGGATTGAACACCGGGGAGCTGTTTTTT.

The rearrangement joins TRBV5-1 to TRBJ1-6; D remains ambiguous. CDR3 length: 13 residues. In germline, CDR1 is SGHRS, CDR2 YFSETQ. V was pared by 0 bases and J by 14 bases, with 12 bases between. Written as DNA, the CDR3 is TGCGCCAGCAGCTTGGATCCCCGCGGGTCCCTCCACTTT. Translation gives CASSLDPRGSLHF.

The chain recombines TRBV30 with TRBJ1-1; a possible D gene is TRBD1 (6 bases). The V end lost 0 bases, the J end lost 2 bases, and 19 bases lay between the germline ends. The CDR3 has 17 amino acids. CDR1 is GTSNPN, CDR2 SVGIG, per germline (reference sequence). CDR3 amino acids: CAWSVLRGGTQNTEAFF. The DNA for the CDR3 is TGTGCCTGGAGTGTACTGCGGGGGGGGACACAAAACACTGAAGCTTTCTTT.

This clone was observed once. The chain has TRBV27 and TRBJ2-1; 10 nucleotides align to TRBD2. The CDR3 runs 15 residues. Germline V CDR1 and CDR2: MNHEY, SMNVEV (reference sequence). V trimming: 6 bases; J trimming: 4 bases; junction bases outside the gene matches: 6. The chain's CDR3 is CASSPGLALYNEQFF. The CDR3 coding sequence is TGTGCCAGCAGCCCGGGACTAGCGCTATACAATGAGCAGTTCTTC.

The rearrangement links TRBV28 to TRBJ2-7; D could derive from TRBD1 or TRBD2 (5 bases each). Between the trimmed V and J ends, which lost 3 bases and 3 bases, there was a span of 6 bases. Germline CDR1 reads MDHEN; CDR2 reads SYDVKM. This CDR3 is built from 12 residues. The CDR3 protein is CASSLGRYEQYF. The CDR3 region has the DNA TGTGCCAGCAGTTTGGGACGCTACGAGCAGTACTTC.